This T cell receptor beta chain derives from a study of CD8+CD57+ T cells in acquired aplastic anemia. About the study: The mean DNA yield obtained from sorted CD4+ and CD8+ cells came to approximately 3.2 ug. Findings of the study overall: Some 31 shared CD8+ CDR3s appeared highly expressed within patients' immunodominant clones.

It was genomic DNA that served as the template for profiling TCR beta VDJ and CDR3. MiXCR, applied by TCRdb to the reads, yields one record per CDR3 protein. Of hundreds of thousands of distinct CDR3 sequences in the sample, roughly 68% were seen once. CDR1 is SNHLY and CDR2 is FYNNEI in the germline V gene. V shed 11 bases and J shed 3 bases, with 10 bases lying between them. The CDR3 is 11 amino acids. Notes on this clonotype: Its antigen is unidentified.

The receptor comes from a human donor in good health, serving as a control. The sequenced sample consisted of sorted CD4+, CD8+, or CD8+CD57+ T cells (not recorded which) from PBMCs. The rearrangement joins TRBV2 to TRBJ1-2; no clear D gene. Here the CDR3 reads CALVWDYGYTF. In DNA, the CDR3 is TGTGCCCTAGTCTGGGACTATGGCTACACCTTC.